The 32 T cell receptor beta chains given below trace back to one sample, sequenced in a study of blood T cell repertoires in COVID-19. Only in-frame clones appear in the TCRdb table, and some are missing; sequencing was by immunoSEQ multiplex PCR. The repertoire includes 200,000 to 250,000 clones, 70% to 90% of them detected once, and over 9.5% sits in the top ten. The source material was peripheral blood. These receptor sequences come from a woman aged 18-29 years who had recovered from COVID-19.

The chain uses TRBV10-3 and TRBJ2-1, with 10 bases identical to TRBD2. CDR3 length: 17 amino acids. The germline gives CDR1 ENHRY, CDR2 SYGVKD. Trimming at V came to 8 bases and at J to 6 bases, leaving 16 bases not matched to a gene. The chain's CDR3 is CAIGTSARGGKRNEQFF. DNA for the CDR3: TGTGCCATCGGGACTAGCGCCCGAGGTGGGAAGCGCAATGAGCAGTTCTTC.

This chain joins TRBV25-1 and TRBJ2-1, with 13 bases lining up with TRBD2. J was trimmed by 7 bases and V by 4 bases; bases with no gene match: 13. Germline V gene sequence: CDR1 MGHDK, CDR2 SYGVNS. The CDR3 is made up of 18 amino acids. The CDR3 nucleotides are TGTGCCAGCAGTGGAGAGAGAACCGGGACTAGCGGGATTAATGAGCAGTTCTTC. This encodes CASSGERTGTSGINEQFF.

CDR3 nucleotides: TGTGCCAGCAGCACTCGGTTGGGACAGGCCTATGGCTACACCTTC. It codes for CASSTRLGQAYGYTF. The rearrangement joins TRBV6-5 to TRBJ1-2, with 8 bases aligning to TRBD1. The J segment lost 4 bases and the V segment lost 6 bases, leaving 10 bases of the junction unmatched. Germline V lookup: CDR1 MNHEY, CDR2 SVGAGI. The CDR3 has 15 residues.

In DNA form, the CDR3 reads TGTGCCAGCAGCCCCGGGACAGGGTTTGACAATGAGCAGTTCTTC. Its protein is CASSPGTGFDNEQFF. This chain links TRBV5-4 with TRBJ2-1, with 9 positions matching TRBD1. This CDR3 comprises 15 residues. Germline V lookup: CDR1 SGHNT, CDR2 YYREEE (reference sequence). Germline trimming cut 4 bases from V and 5 bases from J; bases unmatched to any gene: 7.

The V call is TRBV28, the J call TRBJ1-1, with D possibly TRBD1 on 6 matching bases. Germline assignment: CDR1 MDHEN and CDR2 SYDVKM. This CDR3 has 16 amino acids. The V gene lost 9 bases and the J gene lost 0 bases, with 20 bases spanning the gap. DNA for the CDR3: TGTGCCAGTTGGTGGGAGGGGGGAAGCATGAACACTGAAGCTTTCTTT. Translating gives CASWWEGGSMNTEAFF.

V gene TRBV6-6 combines with J gene TRBJ2-3; tentatively, D is TRBD1 (6 bases). Trimming pared 7 bases from V and 2 bases from J, leaving 13 bases between. CDR1 MNHNY and CDR2 SVGAGI come from the germline V gene (reference sequence). There are 14 residues in the CDR3. The DNA of the CDR3 is TGTGCCAGCAATGCCGGGACATACACAGATACGCAGTATTTT. Amino acids: CASNAGTYTDTQYF.

This clone appeared a few times. The chain uses TRBV19 and TRBJ1-1; D is ambiguous. Germline CDR1 LNHDA, CDR2 SQIVND (reference sequence). The CDR3 is made up of 13 amino acids. V lost 3 bases, J lost 1 base, and 6 bases lay in between. CDR3 DNA sequence: TGTGCCAGTAGTATTCTCGGGAACACTGAAGCTTTCTTT. Amino acid sequence: CASSILGNTEAFF.

The V gene is TRBV5-1, the J gene TRBJ2-1, with 11 bases fitting TRBD2. The V segment lost 5 bases and the J segment 5 bases; nucleotides outside the gene matches: 3. The germline V gene encodes CDR1 SGHRS and CDR2 YFSETQ. The CDR3 extends over 14 amino acids. The CDR3 region is CASRLAGADNEQFF. Written as DNA, the CDR3 is TGCGCCAGCAGACTAGCGGGAGCTGACAATGAGCAGTTCTTC.

The table lists this clone with a count of one. The rearrangement uses TRBV7-3 and TRBJ1-1; tentatively, D is TRBD1 (6 bases). Germline V lookup: CDR1 SGHTA, CDR2 FQGTGA. Trimming stripped 5 bases from V and 7 bases from J, with 17 bases between. CDR3 length: 14 amino acids. CDR3 coding DNA: TGTGCCAGCAGCCCTACCCAGGGGAAGGATGAAGCTTTCTTT. Protein sequence: CASSPTQGKDEAFF.

The chain recombines TRBV18 with TRBJ1-5, with D possibly being TRBD1 (6 bases). V shed 4 bases and J shed 2 bases, with 12 bases lying between them. Germline V gene lookup returns CDR1 KGHSH and CDR2 LQKENI. The CDR3 consists of 15 residues. Written as DNA, the CDR3 is TGTGCCAGCTCACAGGACAGTCCGGGCAATCAGCCCCAGCATTTT. This gives the protein CASSQDSPGNQPQHF.

The chain is built from TRBV19 and TRBJ2-7, with D possibly being TRBD2 (6 bases). V shed 3 bases and J shed 1 base, with 13 bases lying between them. The CDR3 has 15 residues. CDR1 is LNHDA and CDR2 is SQIVND in the germline V gene (reference sequence). The CDR3 DNA reads TGTGCCAGTAGTATTCTACACGGGGGATCCTACGAGCAGTACTTC. Protein sequence: CASSILHGGSYEQYF.

The CDR3 DNA follows: TGCGCCAGCAGCTTGTACGGACTGGTAGGGGAGACCCAGTACTTC. Its protein product is CASSLYGLVGETQYF. The chain has TRBV5-1 and TRBJ2-5; tentatively, D is TRBD2 (5 bases). The length of the CDR3 is 15 residues. Looked up from germline, CDR1 is SGHRS and CDR2 is YFSETQ. V was pared by 1 base and J by 5 bases, with 15 bases between.

The chain couples TRBV7-9 to TRBJ2-7; 9 bases are a match to TRBD2. V shed 5 bases, J shed 7 bases, and the junction held 12 bases outside the gene matches. This CDR3 spans 15 amino acids. The germline V gene has CDR1 SEHNR and CDR2 FQNEAQ (reference sequence). The CDR3 here is CASSPTATSGDEQYF. The CDR3 bases are TGTGCCAGCAGCCCGACCGCGACTAGCGGAGATGAGCAGTACTTC.

The gene calls are TRBV7-2 and TRBJ2-3; a weak D match, TRBD2 (5 bases). Between the trimmed V and J ends, which lost 5 bases and 0 bases, there was a span of 24 bases. CDR3 size: 19 residues. Germline CDR1 SGHTA, CDR2 FQGNSA. The CDR3 sequence: CASSPRGYSSAASTDTQYF. The DNA for the CDR3 is TGTGCCAGCAGCCCCCGGGGATATTCCTCGGCGGCTAGCACAGATACGCAGTATTTT. The variable domain in full, with the rest retrieved from reference TRBV7-2 and TRBJ2-3, is GAGVSQSPSNKVTEKGKDVELRCDPISGHTALYWYRQSLGQGLEFLIYFQGNSAPDKSGLPSDRFSAERTGGSVSTLTIQRTQQEDSAVYLCASSPRGYSSAASTDTQYFGPGTRLTVL.

V is TRBV7-2 and J is TRBJ2-3; TRBD2 matches 11 bases. The CDR3 contains 16 residues. V lost 4 bases and J lost 7; bases outside the gene matches: 10. Per the germline V gene, CDR1 is SGHTA and CDR2 is FQGNSA. The CDR3 DNA reads TGTGCCAGCAGCTACATAGCGGGAGGGAGGGCGAATACGCAGTATTTT. Protein: CASSYIAGGRANTQYF.

This clone showed up just a few times. The chain has TRBV6-2 or TRBV6-3 and TRBJ1-1; possibly TRBD1 for D (6 bases). Germline V gives CDR1 MNHEY, CDR2 SVGEGT. CDR3 length: 15 residues. V was trimmed by 4 bases and J by 5 bases, leaving 17 bases between them. Here the CDR3 reads CASSSVDRYGTEAFF. The CDR3 DNA follows: TGTGCCAGCAGTTCCGTCGACAGGTATGGGACTGAAGCTTTCTTT.

Only a few counts were recorded for this clone. The chain links TRBV27 to TRBJ1-5, with 8 nucleotides matching TRBD1. Germline assignment: CDR1 MNHEY and CDR2 SMNVEV (reference sequence). With V trimmed by 6 bases and J by 0 bases, 4 bases remained unmatched. The CDR3 loop spans 15 amino acids. CDR3: CASRWTGNSNQPQHF. The CDR3 DNA reads TGTGCCAGCAGATGGACAGGGAATAGCAATCAGCCCCAGCATTTT.

V is TRBV4-1 and J is TRBJ2-1; 7 nucleotides align to TRBD2. The CDR3 has 16 residues. V gave up 7 bases and J gave up 0 bases; unmatched junction bases: 9. Germline values: CDR1 MGHRA, CDR2 YSYEKL. DNA of the CDR3: TGCGCCAGCACACCTCCTAGCGGTAGCTCCTACAATGAGCAGTTCTTC. It translates to CASTPPSGSSYNEQFF.

This rearrangement joins TRBV7-6 to TRBJ2-2; D remains ambiguous. CDR1 is SGHVS, CDR2 FNYEAQ, per germline. The CDR3 sequence is 14 residues long. Trimming pared 1 base from V and 6 bases from J, leaving 9 bases between. Here the CDR3 reads CASSLEQLAGELFF. CDR3 in DNA: TGTGCCAGCAGCTTAGAACAGTTGGCCGGGGAGCTGTTTTTT.

The V and J genes are TRBV9 and TRBJ2-1; maybe TRBD1 (6 bases). The length of the CDR3 is 13 residues. Germline V lookup: CDR1 SGDLS, CDR2 YYNGEE. Trimming took 0 bases from V and 10 from J, leaving 11 bases between them. The CDR3 is CASSVGDTTEQFF. DNA of the CDR3: TGTGCCAGCAGCGTAGGGGACACAACCGAGCAGTTCTTC.

The chain joins TRBV7-2 to TRBJ2-3; weak D call: TRBD1 (6 bases). Between the trimmed V and J ends, which lost 1 base and 4 bases, there was a span of 9 bases. Per germline, CDR1 SGHTA and CDR2 FQGNSA. This CDR3 contains 14 residues. Here the CDR3 reads CASSLVGGSDTQYF. The CDR3 coding sequence is TGTGCCAGCAGCTTAGTAGGGGGATCAGATACGCAGTATTTT.

The CDR3 protein is CASSVALADYEQYF. CDR3 in DNA: TGTGCCAGCAGCGTAGCTCTAGCCGACTACGAGCAGTACTTC. This sequence joins TRBV9 and TRBJ2-7; a weak D match, TRBD2 (5 bases). The V end lost 0 bases, the J end lost 3 bases, and 10 bases lay between the germline ends. The CDR3 spans 14 residues. Germline V gives CDR1 SGDLS, CDR2 YYNGEE.

This sequence joins TRBV4-3 and TRBJ2-1, with 8 bases lining up with TRBD2. Trimming cost V 3 bases and J 9 bases; bases outside gene matches: 10. The CDR3 runs to 15 residues. Germline CDR1 and CDR2: LGHNA and YSLEER. The CDR3 sequence: CASSQDGRARGEQFF. As DNA, the CDR3 is TGCGCCAGCAGCCAGGACGGGAGGGCACGCGGTGAGCAGTTCTTC.

The J gene is TRBJ1-2, the V gene TRBV10-3; 10 positions match TRBD1. V gave up 6 bases and J gave up 2 bases; unmatched junction bases: 9. CDR1 ENHRY and CDR2 SYGVKD come from the germline V gene. CDR3 length: 16 amino acids. In DNA form, the CDR3 reads TGTGCCATCAGAAACGACAGGGGGCAAGTGAACTATGGCTACACCTTC. Amino acids: CAIRNDRGQVNYGYTF.

V usage is TRBV3-1 (or the pseudogene TRBV3-2) and J usage is TRBJ1-2; 10 bases are shared with TRBD1. Germline CDR1 is LGHDT and CDR2 is YNNKEL (reference sequence). CDR3 length equals 16 residues. The V gene end was trimmed by 4 bases and the J gene end by 5 bases; junction bases not matched to a gene: 10. In DNA, the CDR3 is TGTGCCAGCAGCCCCATCGGGACAGGGGTAGAATATGGCTACACCTTC. Its protein product is CASSPIGTGVEYGYTF.

V is TRBV2 and J is TRBJ1-1; D is possibly TRBD1 (6 bases). The CDR3 consists of 13 residues. V gave up 8 bases and J gave up 1 base, with 11 bases separating them. Germline V gives CDR1 SNHLY, CDR2 FYNNEI. The CDR3 nucleotides are TGTGCCAGCCCCGGGACAACGAACACTGAAGCTTTCTTT. It is translated as CASPGTTNTEAFF.

This clone was observed a handful of times. V gene TRBV2 combines with J gene TRBJ2-7; 7 bases fit TRBD1. CDR1 and CDR2 from the germline V gene are SNHLY and FYNNEI. This CDR3 contains 14 residues. V was pared by 7 bases and J by 2 bases, with 8 bases of the junction left unmatched. Written as DNA, the CDR3 is TGTGCCAGCAAGGAGGACAGGAGACCCTACGAGCAGTACTTC. Translating it yields CASKEDRRPYEQYF. The full variable domain, with the rest looked up from reference TRBV2 and TRBJ2-7, is EPEVTQTPSHQVTQMGQEVILRCVPISNHLYFYWYRQILGQKVEFLVSFYNNEISEKSEIFDDQFSVERPDGSNFTLKIRSTKLEDSAMYFCASKEDRRPYEQYFGPGTRLTVT.

The gene calls are TRBV5-1 and TRBJ2-7; 8 positions match TRBD2. V shed 3 bases, J shed 6 bases, and the junction held 8 bases outside the gene matches. This CDR3 has 14 residues. The germline gives CDR1 SGHRS, CDR2 YFSETQ. The CDR3 region has the DNA TGCGCCAGCAGCTCGTCGGGAGGGCCTTTCGAGCAGTACTTC. As protein: CASSSSGGPFEQYF.

The chain employs TRBV7-2 and TRBJ2-7, with D maybe TRBD2 (5 bases). Per germline, CDR1 SGHTA and CDR2 FQGNSA. The CDR3 has 15 amino acids. Between the trimmed V and J ends, which lost 3 bases and 0 bases, there was a span of 12 bases. This CDR3 is CASSFKGSSSYEQYF. The CDR3 DNA is TGTGCCAGCAGCTTTAAAGGGAGTAGCTCCTACGAGCAGTACTTC.

The CDR3 loop reads CASSYSDRRTAQHF. The CDR3 DNA is TGTGCCAGCAGTTACTCTGACAGGAGAACGGCCCAGCATTTT. This sequence joins TRBV6-2 or TRBV6-3 and TRBJ1-5; tentative D call: TRBD1 (6 bases). The ends were cut back, 0 bases at V and 11 bases at J, with 14 bases in the middle. The germline gives CDR1 MNHEY, CDR2 SVGEGT. The CDR3 sequence is 14 residues long.

The chain carries TRBV2 and TRBJ1-1, with D possibly being TRBD1 (5 bases). The CDR3 has 15 amino acids. Trimming stripped 10 bases from V and 4 bases from J, with 22 bases between. The V gene's germline CDR1 is SNHLY and CDR2 FYNNEI. DNA of the CDR3: TGTGCCAACCTGGTCAGTCGCAGGGAGGGCACTGAAGCTTTCTTT. It translates to CANLVSRREGTEAFF.

This chain joins TRBV5-1 and TRBJ2-2; D might be TRBD1 (5 bases). This CDR3 region has 15 residues. The germline V and J ends were trimmed by 0 bases and 5 bases, with 11 bases remaining between them. Germline-derived CDR1 and CDR2 are SGHRS and YFSETQ. CDR3 bases: TGCGCCAGCAGCTTGGGTTCTAAGGGGACCGGGGAGCTGTTTTTT. It specifies CASSLGSKGTGELFF.